Below, one T cell receptor (beta chain) is given with its context. Its antigen is still unknown. This specimen comes from a study of post-analysis software for immune sequencing data. The overall study: Courses of disease covered relapsing-remitting, secondary progressive and progressive-relapsing multiple sclerosis. General study results and limits: The normalized Chao1 diversity of multiple sclerosis patients was significantly lower than that of controls. Patients carried roughly 5 TRBV segments more frequently than controls did, and TRBV5-6, TRBV5-1 and TRBV20-1 were among them.

Presence of unique molecular identifiers characterized the TCR beta cDNA libraries. Each batch of about 0.85 to 10 million T cells produced some 450,000 cDNA molecules. TCRdb processed the PCR reads anew with MiXCR; each CDR3 protein has one entry. The repertoire holds 650,000 to 900,000 distinct CDR3 sequences, with around 42% as singletons. Trimming took off 1 base at V and 2 bases at J, with 15 bases between the two ends. The CDR3 extends over 17 amino acids. In germline, CDR1 is MDHEN, CDR2 SYDVKM. Sequenced: blood. The chain employs TRBV28 and TRBJ2-1; D call uncertain. The clonotype comes from a girl aged 5-17 years with multiple sclerosis. The CDR3, as DNA: TGTGCCAGCAGTTTATTGTCGACGGAAACCGCCTACAATGAGCAGTTCTTC. It specifies CASSLLSTETAYNEQFF.